This TCR beta chain derives from a study of OX40 agonist ivuxolimab in advanced cancers. Looking at the study overall: Among those enrolled, mean age was approximately 62 years (range about 23 to 80) and about 79% were male.

The data were produced by immunoSEQ multiplex PCR, yet TCRdb's version contains in-frame clones alone and is incomplete. The profile covers approximately 77,000 clones, with approximately 87% appearing a single time and under 7% taken by the ten largest. This TCR derives from an adult with an advanced solid tumor such as melanoma, head and neck, liver or kidney cancer. The sample in question was CD4+ or CD8+ T cells sorted from blood, obtained in a trial of the OX40 agonist ivuxolimab.

The DNA for the CDR3 is TGTGCCAGCAGTAGGAACAGGGGTTTTTCTGGGGCCAACGTCCTGACTTTC. Amino acids: CASSRNRGFSGANVLTF. The chain uses TRBV27 and TRBJ2-6, with TRBD1 identical over 7 bases. This CDR3 region has 17 residues. Unmatched junction bases numbered 8, after V lost 5 bases and J lost 1 base. CDR1 MNHEY and CDR2 SMNVEV come from the germline V gene (reference sequence).